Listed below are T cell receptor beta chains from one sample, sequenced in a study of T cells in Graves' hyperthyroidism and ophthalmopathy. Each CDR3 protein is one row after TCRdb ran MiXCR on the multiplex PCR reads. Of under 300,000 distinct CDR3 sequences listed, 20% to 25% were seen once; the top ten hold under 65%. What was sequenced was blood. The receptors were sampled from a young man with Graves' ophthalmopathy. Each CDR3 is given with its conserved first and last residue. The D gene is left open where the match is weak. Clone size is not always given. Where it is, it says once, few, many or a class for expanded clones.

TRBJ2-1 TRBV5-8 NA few TGTGCCAGCAGCTTGGTTGTTGCGTACCTCAATGAGCAGTTCTTC CASSLVVAYLNEQFF
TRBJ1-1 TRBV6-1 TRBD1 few TGTGCCTGCAGTCAGGACAGGGGGCTCACTGAAGCTTTCTTT CACSQDRGLTEAFF
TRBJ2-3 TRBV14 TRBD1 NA TGTGCCAGCAGCCTATGGACAGGCGCAGATACGCAGTATTTT CASSLWTGADTQYF
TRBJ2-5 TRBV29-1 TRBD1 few TGCAGCGTATACCGGGACAGGGGCCAAGAGACCCAGTACTTC CSVYRDRGQETQYF
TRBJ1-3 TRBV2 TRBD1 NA TGTGCCAGCAGTGGGGACAGTTTTGGAAACACCATATATTTT CASSGDSFGNTIYF
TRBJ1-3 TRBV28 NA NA TGTACCAGCAGTTTGGTCGGAAACACCATATATTTT CTSSLVGNTIYF
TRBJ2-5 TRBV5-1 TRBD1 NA TGCGCCAGCAGCTTGGCCGACAGGGGGCGAGAGACCCAGTACTTC CASSLADRGRETQYF
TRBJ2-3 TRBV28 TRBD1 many TGTGCCAGCAGTTTCCGCTGGCCGGGACAGGGGGACTCTAGCACAGATACGCAGTATTTT CASSFRWPGQGDSSTDTQYF
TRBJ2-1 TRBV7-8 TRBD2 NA TGTGCCAGCAGCTACCGAGCGGGAATGGAGAATGAGCAGTTCTTC CASSYRAGMENEQFF
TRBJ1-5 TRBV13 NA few TGTGCCAGCAGCTTAAGAACGTCAGGCAATCAGCCCCAGCATTTT CASSLRTSGNQPQHF
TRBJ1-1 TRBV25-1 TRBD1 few TGTGCCAGCAGTGAATATGCAGGGGGCACTGAAGCTTTCTTT CASSEYAGGTEAFF